Following are 24 T cell receptor beta chains from one sample sequenced in a study of CD4 and CD8 cells across lung adenocarcinoma regions. TCRdb redid the calling of the PCR reads with MiXCR, one entry per CDR3 protein. Of just over 20,000 distinct CDR3 sequences listed, roughly 56% are singletons. What was sequenced was CD8+ T cells from the center of a lung tumor. Receptors were obtained from a female donor with lung adenocarcinoma. The CD4 and CD8 labels of this study may be unreliable.

V is TRBV12-3 or TRBV12-4 and J is TRBJ2-3; a weak D match, TRBD2 (6 bases). Gene TRBJ2-7 matches the end of the DNA better, so the J call may be wrong. The CDR3 runs 14 residues. Here the CDR3 DNA reads TGTGCGGGCATCGGGAGCGATTTATTCGATACGCAGTACTTC. This translates into CAGIGSDLFDTQYF.

The chain has TRBV10-1 and TRBJ1-1; D gene ambiguous. The V gene lost 2 bases and the J gene lost 3 bases, with 7 bases spanning the gap. Germline V gene lookup returns CDR1 WNHNN and CDR2 SYGVQD (reference sequence). The CDR3 runs to 13 residues. The chain's CDR3 is CASSERRDTEAFF. The DNA for the CDR3 is TGCGCCAGCAGTGAGCGGCGGGACACTGAAGCTTTCTTT.

Here the CDR3 reads CASATLAGATGEQYF. In DNA, the CDR3 is TGTGCCAGCGCCACTCTAGCGGGAGCCACCGGGGAGCAGTATTTT. V and J are TRBV7-2 and TRBJ2-3; 10 positions agree with TRBD2. The CDR3 contains 15 residues. J lost 11 bases, V lost 8 bases, and 16 bases had no gene match. In germline, CDR1 is SGHTA, CDR2 FQGNSA.

As concerns this clonotype: Mismatch with germline at one junction end may stem from a read error. The chain couples TRBV27 to TRBJ2-3; D possibly corresponds to TRBD1 (5 bases). CDR3 length: 15 residues. Germline lookup yields CDR1 MNHEY and CDR2 SMNVEV (reference sequence). The chain's CDR3 is CASSFWGRHPDTQYF. The DNA of the CDR3 is TGTGCCAGCAGTTTTTGGGGCCGACACCCAGATACGCAGTACTTT.

This clonotype has a handful of counts. This chain joins TRBV14 and TRBJ2-2; no definite D call. Germline loops: CDR1 SGHDN, CDR2 FVKESK. This CDR3 region has 12 residues. Trimming cost V 6 bases and J 0 bases, with 2 bases left between them. In DNA, the CDR3 is TGTGCCAGCAGACCGAACACCGGGGAGCTGTTTTTT. It translates to CASRPNTGELFF.

By frequency in the sample, this clonotype is medium-sized. The gene calls are TRBV6-1 and TRBJ2-1; D not certain. From germline, CDR1 is MNHNS and CDR2 SASEGT. This CDR3 is 11 amino acids long. V shed 6 bases and J shed 4 bases, with 4 bases lying between them. Here the CDR3 reads CASSRYNEQFF. DNA for the CDR3: TGTGCCAGCAGCCGATACAATGAGCAGTTCTTC.

On this clonotype: Compared with germline, one end of the junction differs, possibly owing to a read error. CDR3 coding DNA: TGCGCCAGCGGCCAGGCGCTCTCTGGCAAAGACATTCAGTATTTT. Residues: CASGQALSGKDIQYF. V and J are TRBV4-1 and TRBJ2-4, with unresolved D. The J call may not be correct, given that the DNA end is closer to TRBJ2-3. The CDR3 covers 15 residues. CDR1 and CDR2 from the germline V gene are MGHRA and YSYEKL.

About this clonotype: The junction and the germline gene differ at one end; a read error may be behind it. The gene calls are TRBV6-2 or TRBV6-3 and TRBJ2-3; maybe TRBD2 (6 bases). Germline values: CDR1 MNHEY, CDR2 SVGEGT. The CDR3 spans 16 residues. CDR3 sequence: CASRSLQAGNTNAQYF. CDR3 coding DNA: TGTGCCAGCAGGTCCCTTCAGGCGGGAAACACCAATGCGCAGTACTTT.

J is TRBJ2-1 and V is TRBV10-2; 10 bases agree with TRBD1. CDR1 WSHSY and CDR2 SAAADI come from the germline V gene. This CDR3 is built from 13 residues. After removal of 5 bases from V and 7 bases from J, the junction contained 2 bases not matched to a gene. The CDR3 spells CASSLDRGNEQFF. The CDR3 DNA follows: TGCGCCAGCAGTCTGGACAGGGGGAATGAGCAGTTCTTC.

The chain recombines TRBV6-5 with TRBJ2-3; D is perhaps TRBD2 (6 bases). The germline V gene has CDR1 MNHEY and CDR2 SVGAGI. CDR3 length equals 17 residues. The V gene lost 4 bases and the J gene lost 0 bases, with 17 bases spanning the gap. This chain's CDR3 is CASSSMDRLVSTDTQYF. For the CDR3, the DNA is TGTGCCAGCAGTTCAATGGATAGACTAGTTAGCACAGATACGCAGTATTTT.

This clonotype was found a few times. This chain links TRBV7-2 with TRBJ2-5, with 10 bases identical to TRBD2. The DNA end is more similar to TRBJ2-7, so the J call may be wrong. This CDR3 is built from 17 residues. Germline V CDR1 and CDR2: SGHTA, FQGNSA. The CDR3 loop reads CASSLRIAGGGLYEQYF. The CDR3 DNA reads TGTGCCAGCAGCTTGAGGATAGCGGGAGGTGGGCTCTACGAGCAGTACTTC.

The CDR3 reads CSAPWGIGRSEQYF. DNA of the CDR3: TGCAGTGCCCCCTGGGGGATTGGCCGGTCCGAGCAGTACTTC. This chain connects TRBV20-1 to TRBJ2-4, with D perhaps being TRBD1 or TRBD2 (5 bases each). The DNA matches TRBJ2-7 better at its end, which makes the J call doubtful. The CDR3 length is 14 residues. Looked up from germline, CDR1 is DFQATT and CDR2 is SNEGSKA (reference sequence).

This clonotype was detected only a few times. The chain employs TRBV10-3 and TRBJ2-5; a weak D match, TRBD1 (5 bases). There are 12 residues in the CDR3. In germline, CDR1 is ENHRY, CDR2 SYGVKD. The CDR3 is CVSGPGQETQYF. The CDR3 coding sequence is TGTGTCTCTGGGCCAGGGCAAGAGACCCAGTACTTC.

The rearrangement joins TRBV4-2 to TRBJ1-2; 9 nucleotides align to TRBD1. V gave up 0 bases and J gave up 8 bases; unmatched junction bases: 10. The CDR3 is made up of 16 amino acids. The germline V gene encodes CDR1 LGHNA and CDR2 YNFKEQ. The CDR3 loop reads CASSQDQTGGAGGYTF. CDR3 bases: TGTGCCAGCAGCCAAGATCAGACAGGGGGAGCGGGAGGCTACACCTTC.

The J gene is TRBJ1-2, the V gene TRBV20-1; D is perhaps TRBD1 (6 bases). Germline V gives CDR1 DFQATT, CDR2 SNEGSKA (reference sequence). The CDR3 runs to 13 residues. V was cut by 1 base and J by 3 bases, with 9 bases left in between. The CDR3 DNA reads TGCAGTGCTAGAGGCAGGGGTGACTATGGCTACACCTTC. It is translated as CSARGRGDYGYTF.

As regards this clonotype: At one end the junction does not follow the germline gene, possibly because of a read error. The gene calls are TRBV4-1 and TRBJ2-3; 9 bases are shared with TRBD2. Looked up from germline, CDR1 is MGHRA and CDR2 is YSYEKL. CDR3 length equals 19 residues. CDR3 region: CASSQDGGGGGRDKETQYF. The CDR3 DNA sequence: TGCGCCAGCAGCCAAGATGGGGGCGGGGGGGGTCGCGACAAAGAGACCCAGTATTTC.

This clonotype was counted a few times. At one of its ends the junction is not consistent with the germline gene, which may arise from a read error. The rearrangement joins TRBV27 to TRBJ2-3; D gene unclear. Germline CDR1 and CDR2: MNHEY and SMNVEV (reference sequence). The CDR3 is made up of 11 amino acids. The CDR3 nucleotides are TGTGCCGGCGGTGCCCAAGATACGCAGTATTTC. Amino acids: CAGGAQDTQYF.

Judged by abundance, this clonotype is medium-sized. V and J are TRBV10-1 and TRBJ1-1, with TRBD1 as a possible D gene (6 bases). CDR1 and CDR2 from the germline V gene are WNHNN and SYGVQD (reference sequence). The V and J ends lost 8 bases and 4 bases respectively, with 17 bases between them. The CDR3 contains 14 residues. CDR3 nucleotide sequence: TGCGCCAGCTCGCTAGAACAGGGCGGCACTGAAGCTTTCTTT. This codes for CASSLEQGGTEAFF.

As for this clonotype: A much larger clone sits a single nucleotide away, making a read error possible. The rearrangement links TRBV6-1 to TRBJ2-1; 8 nucleotides line up with TRBD1. Per the germline V gene, CDR1 is MNHNS and CDR2 is SASEGT. With V trimmed by 7 bases and J by 10 bases, 12 bases remained unmatched. This CDR3 has 14 residues. The CDR3 is CASTLTGAAYEQFF. DNA of the CDR3: TGTGCCAGCACCTTGACAGGGGCGGCCTACGAGCAGTTCTTC.

The chain combines TRBV6-1 with TRBJ2-5; perhaps TRBD2 as D (5 bases). V was trimmed by 5 bases and J by 7 bases, leaving 14 bases between them. CDR1 and CDR2 from the germline V gene are MNHNS and SASEGT. The CDR3 extends over 13 amino acids. The CDR3 region is CASSRRGGRTQYF. The CDR3 DNA follows: TGTGCCAGCAGTCGTCGTGGTGGGAGGACCCAGTACTTC.

The chain carries TRBV10-3 and TRBJ2-4; D may be TRBD1 or TRBD2 (6 bases each). This CDR3 has 14 residues. From germline, CDR1 is ENHRY and CDR2 SYGVKD. CDR3 region: CRAPGPGAKNTQYF. The CDR3, as DNA: TGTCGCGCCCCGGGGCCGGGGGCCAAAAACACGCAGTACTTC.

The V and J genes are TRBV6-1 and TRBJ2-1, with TRBD2 identical over 8 bases. The germline V gene has CDR1 MNHNS and CDR2 SASEGT. V lost 6 bases, J lost 7 bases, and 11 bases stayed unmatched. CDR3 size: 15 residues. CDR3 DNA sequence: TGTGCCAGCAGGGTGAGCGGGAGTGGGCTGAATGAGCAGTTCTTC. This translates into CASRVSGSGLNEQFF.

A remark on this clonotype: Its ends do not fully match the called genes, so a read error is possible. The chain combines TRBV10-3 with TRBJ2-5; tentative D call: TRBD1 (7 bases). CDR1 and CDR2 (germline): ENHRY, SYGVKD. The length of the CDR3 is 14 residues. The CDR3 is CAGQGGGGTETQYF. DNA of the CDR3: TGTGCGGGCCAGGGGGGCGGTGGCACAGAGACCCAGTATTTC.

Of note for this clonotype: One junction end does not reproduce the germline sequence, and a read error may be involved. The chain links TRBV10-3 to TRBJ2-3; possible D gene TRBD2, 6 bases. Germline lookup yields CDR1 ENHRY and CDR2 SYGVKD. The CDR3 has 13 residues. In nucleotides, the CDR3 is TGTGCCTGGGGGGTGTCCGCCAAAGATACGCAGTACTTT. Its translation is CAWGVSAKDTQYF.